Following are 24 T cell receptor beta chains from one sample sequenced in a study of cytomegalovirus exposure and HLA in healthy donors. With 60 Vbeta and 13 Jbeta primers, the PCR was carried out. Using immunoSEQ multiplex PCR, the repertoire was profiled, and TCRdb retains in-frame clones only, with some absent. The data hold approximately 110,000 clones, with under 85% observed a single time. Sequencing was done on a sample of PBMCs. These receptors all stem from a human donor in good health.

This clone was seen a single time. The chain uses TRBV30 and TRBJ2-7; 9 bases match TRBD1. Looked up from germline, CDR1 is GTSNPN and CDR2 is SVGIG (reference sequence). The V segment lost 1 base and the J segment 6 bases; nucleotides outside the gene matches: 7. This CDR3 is 14 amino acids long. CDR3 in amino acids: CAWSATGGWREQYF. For the CDR3, the DNA is TGTGCCTGGAGTGCCACAGGGGGCTGGCGCGAGCAGTACTTC. The full variable domain, completed using reference TRBV30 and TRBJ2-7, is SQTIHQWPATLVQPVGSPLSLECTVEGTSNPNLYWYRQAAGRGLQLLFYSVGIGQISSEVPQNLSASRPQDRQFILSSKKLLLSDSGFYLCAWSATGGWREQYFGPGTRLTVT.

This clone has more than one count but fewer than ten. The chain is built from TRBV19 and TRBJ1-1; unclear D gene. The CDR3 length is 12 residues. The ends were cut back, 3 bases at V and 11 bases at J, with 13 bases in the middle. Germline V gives CDR1 LNHDA, CDR2 SQIVND (reference sequence). Here the CDR3 DNA reads TGTGCCAGTAGTATCATAGAGGGTATCGCTTTCTTT. Translation gives CASSIIEGIAFF.

This clone was recorded a few times. Other nucleotide sequences from this sample produce the same CDR3. The J gene is TRBJ2-5, the V gene TRBV28; D gene unclear. The CDR3 length is 13 residues. Trimming stripped 1 base from V and 5 bases from J, with 8 bases between. CDR1 MDHEN and CDR2 SYDVKM come from the germline V gene. The CDR3 region has the DNA TGTGCCAGCAGTTTATCCCCCCGGGAGACCCAGTACTTC. Translation: CASSLSPRETQYF.

CDR3 nucleotide sequence: TGTGCCAGCAGTGGAGGACTGTTGGATTTCCGCCATGAGCAGTTCTTC. It specifies CASSGGLLDFRHEQFF. This chain links TRBV6-1 with TRBJ2-1; a weak D match, TRBD2 (5 bases). V was clipped by 4 bases and J by 8 bases, with 21 bases between them. Germline CDR1 MNHNS, CDR2 SASEGT. The CDR3 length is 16 residues.

CDR3 protein: CASRLSGVSYNEQFF. The CDR3 nucleotides are TGCGCCAGCAGGCTTAGCGGGGTCTCCTACAATGAGCAGTTCTTC. This chain joins TRBV5-1 and TRBJ2-1; TRBD2 aligns across 8 bases. This CDR3 comprises 15 residues. V gave up 5 bases and J gave up 0 bases; unmatched junction bases: 4. Germline V gives CDR1 SGHRS, CDR2 YFSETQ.

The chain uses TRBV2 and TRBJ2-3; 8 bases are a match to TRBD1. V trimming: 6 bases; J trimming: 2 bases; junction bases outside the gene matches: 1. The CDR3 contains 13 residues. From germline, CDR1 is SNHLY and CDR2 FYNNEI. The CDR3 DNA sequence: TGTGCCAGCAGGGGACAGGTCACAGATACGCAGTATTTT. Its protein is CASRGQVTDTQYF.

The rearrangement links TRBV25-1 to TRBJ2-7; 10 bases line up with TRBD2. CDR3 length: 15 amino acids. CDR1 and CDR2 (germline): MGHDK, SYGVNS. The junction had 6 bases not matched to a gene; V was cut back by 6 bases and J by 1 base. This CDR3 reads CASSASGSVSYEQYF. The CDR3 DNA reads TGTGCCAGCAGCGCTAGCGGGAGTGTGTCCTACGAGCAGTACTTC.

This clone was counted a single time. V is TRBV2 and J is TRBJ1-5; TRBD1 agrees at 7 bases. Germline V gene sequence: CDR1 SNHLY, CDR2 FYNNEI. The CDR3 has 15 amino acids. The V gene end was trimmed by 7 bases and the J gene end by 4 bases; junction bases not matched to a gene: 10. The CDR3 protein is CASTGGAGGNQPQHF. In DNA, the CDR3 is TGTGCCAGCACCGGGGGGGCAGGGGGTAATCAGCCCCAGCATTTT.

The J gene is TRBJ2-3, the V gene TRBV27, with D maybe TRBD2 (6 bases). The germline gives CDR1 MNHEY, CDR2 SMNVEV (reference sequence). The CDR3 has 14 amino acids. Trimming left V 7 bases short and J 3 bases short, with 14 bases between. Here the CDR3 DNA reads TGTGCCAGCAACGCCGGGAGCCGGACAGATACGCAGTATTTT. This codes for CASNAGSRTDTQYF.

This clone came up a few times. The gene calls are TRBV5-8 and TRBJ2-2, with 8 positions matching TRBD1. CDR3 length: 16 amino acids. Per the germline V gene, CDR1 is SGHTS and CDR2 is YDEGEE. V trimming: 4 bases; J trimming: 4 bases; junction bases outside the gene matches: 9. CDR3 nucleotide sequence: TGTGCCAGCAGCCTCCAGACAGGGGCGAGCACCGGGGAGCTGTTTTTT. Translated: CASSLQTGASTGELFF.

The chain links TRBV6-1 to TRBJ2-7; weak D call: TRBD2 (5 bases). This CDR3 contains 14 residues. Germline lookup yields CDR1 MNHNS and CDR2 SASEGT. The V end was cut by 6 bases, the J end by 3 bases, with 15 bases between. DNA for the CDR3: TGTGCCAGCAGACGCCAGTTGGACTTCTACGAGCAGTACTTC. Its translation is CASRRQLDFYEQYF.

The V and J genes are TRBV28 and TRBJ2-5, with 7 bases lining up with TRBD1. CDR1 and CDR2 (germline): MDHEN, SYDVKM. The trim removed 4 bases at V and 2 bases at J, leaving 13 bases unmatched. CDR3 length: 17 amino acids. Here the CDR3 DNA reads TGTGCCAGCAGTTACCCGACGACAGGGATGGGTCAAGAGACCCAGTACTTC. Translated, it gives CASSYPTTGMGQETQYF. The full variable domain, in which reference TRBV28 and TRBJ2-5 provide the parts outside the CDR3, is DVKVTQSSRYLVKRTGEKVFLECVQDMDHENMFWYRQDPGLGLRLIYFSYDVKMKEKGDIPEGYSVSREKKERFSLILESASTNQTSMYLCASSYPTTGMGQETQYFGPGTRLLVL.

The rearrangement uses TRBV10-3 and TRBJ1-1, with 10 bases fitting TRBD1. Germline lookup yields CDR1 ENHRY and CDR2 SYGVKD. The CDR3 spans 15 residues. Unmatched junction bases numbered 4, after V lost 0 bases and J lost 6 bases. The CDR3 reads CAISESDRGSSEAFF. The CDR3 DNA sequence: TGTGCCATCAGTGAGTCGGACAGGGGGTCATCTGAAGCTTTCTTT.

CDR3 protein: CASSVGGLAGNVETQYF. Written as DNA, the CDR3 is TGTGCCAGCAGCGTAGGGGGACTAGCGGGAAACGTGGAGACCCAGTACTTC. V usage is TRBV9 and J usage is TRBJ2-5, with 13 positions matching TRBD2. Trimming removed 0 bases from V and 5 bases from J; junction bases left unmatched: 7. In germline, CDR1 is SGDLS, CDR2 YYNGEE. The CDR3 loop spans 17 amino acids.

This clone was counted once. The rearrangement links TRBV10-2 to TRBJ2-7, with D perhaps TRBD2 (6 bases). The CDR3 consists of 12 residues. Germline V gene sequence: CDR1 WSHSY, CDR2 SAAADI. The V gene lost 6 bases and the J gene lost 0 bases, with 6 bases spanning the gap. The CDR3 is CASSGSSYEQYF. As DNA, the CDR3 is TGCGCCAGCAGCGGGAGCTCCTACGAGCAGTACTTC.

The rearrangement joins TRBV28 to TRBJ2-7; D gene unclear. The CDR3 is made up of 13 amino acids. V dropped 5 bases and J dropped 6 bases, with 14 bases sitting between them. Germline assignment: CDR1 MDHEN and CDR2 SYDVKM. CDR3 residues: CASSPPPRGEQYF. DNA of the CDR3: TGTGCCAGCAGTCCCCCCCCTCGAGGCGAGCAGTACTTC.

The rearrangement uses TRBV5-1 and TRBJ2-7, with 9 bases that match TRBD1. CDR1 and CDR2 from the germline V gene are SGHRS and YFSETQ. The CDR3 loop spans 15 amino acids. The V gene end was trimmed by 4 bases and the J gene end by 6 bases; junction bases not matched to a gene: 11. DNA for the CDR3: TGCGCCAGCAGCCTAACCTGGGACAGGGTCGGCGAGCAGTACTTC. It is translated as CASSLTWDRVGEQYF.

The gene calls are TRBV18 and TRBJ1-4; 9 positions agree with TRBD1. The V gene's germline CDR1 is KGHSH and CDR2 LQKENI. V lost 3 bases to trimming and J lost 6 bases; unmatched junction nucleotides: 2. This CDR3 spans 14 amino acids. The CDR3 spells CASSPGQGDEKLFF. For the CDR3, the DNA is TGTGCCAGCTCACCGGGACAGGGAGATGAAAAACTGTTTTTT.

The V and J genes are TRBV12-5 and TRBJ1-3; D is undetermined. CDR1 LGHNT and CDR2 FRNRAP come from the germline V gene. The ends were cut back, 3 bases at V and 3 bases at J, with 18 bases in the middle. The CDR3 runs 17 residues. The CDR3 DNA follows: TGTGCTAGTGGTTTTCAGGCCCGGCGAGAAGATGGAAACACCATATATTTT. It encodes CASGFQARREDGNTIYF. The complete variable domain, with remaining parts taken from reference TRBV12-5 and TRBJ1-3, reads DARVTQTPRHKVTEMGQEVTMRCQPILGHNTVFWYRQTMMQGLELLAYFRNRAPLDDSGMPKDRFSAEMPDATLATLKIQPSEPRDSAVYFCASGFQARREDGNTIYFGEGSWLTVV.

The chain is built from TRBV6-5 and TRBJ2-2, with 12 bases that match TRBD2. V lost 5 bases to trimming and J lost 5 bases; unmatched junction nucleotides: 3. CDR1 is MNHEY and CDR2 is SVGAGI in the germline V gene. The length of the CDR3 is 15 residues. CDR3 DNA sequence: TGTGCCAGCAGTCCCGGGACTAGCGGGACCGGGGAGCTGTTTTTT. This codes for CASSPGTSGTGELFF.

This chain connects TRBV6-5 to TRBJ2-7; D perhaps matches TRBD1 (6 bases). The germline V gene encodes CDR1 MNHEY and CDR2 SVGAGI. The V gene lost 0 bases and the J gene lost 2 bases, with 8 bases spanning the gap. The CDR3 covers 14 residues. DNA for the CDR3: TGTGCCAGCAGTTACTCGACAGGAGCCTACGAGCAGTACTTC. This codes for CASSYSTGAYEQYF.

This chain connects TRBV19 to TRBJ2-3; 9 nucleotides match TRBD1. The CDR3 covers 15 residues. CDR1 and CDR2 from the germline V gene are LNHDA and SQIVND (reference sequence). Losses at the gene ends were 3 bases for V and 4 bases for J; bases not matched to a gene: 5. CDR3 sequence (DNA): TGTGCCAGTAGTATTGGGGACAGGGTCTCAGATACGCAGTATTTT. It specifies CASSIGDRVSDTQYF. Combining the CDR3 with reference TRBV19 and TRBJ2-3 gives the whole variable domain DGGITQSPKYLFRKEGQNVTLSCEQNLNHDAMYWYRQDPGQGLRLIYYSQIVNDFQKGDIAEGYSVSREKKESFPLTVTSAQKNPTAFYLCASSIGDRVSDTQYFGPGTRLTVL.

The genes are TRBV11-3 and TRBJ2-7, with 8 bases that match TRBD1. Unmatched junction bases numbered 11, after V lost 5 bases and J lost 2 bases. Germline V lookup: CDR1 SGHNT, CDR2 YENEEA. There are 16 residues in the CDR3. CDR3 protein: CASSHGTGRGAYEQYF. The CDR3 nucleotides read TGTGCCAGCAGCCACGGGACAGGCCGAGGAGCCTACGAGCAGTACTTC.

The chain recombines TRBV6-1 with TRBJ1-1, with D unclear. The CDR3 spans 13 residues. V lost 8 bases and J 1 base, leaving 11 bases between the germline ends. CDR1 is MNHNS, CDR2 SASEGT, per germline. The CDR3 loop reads CASYRGSNTEAFF. The DNA of the CDR3 is TGTGCCAGCTATCGGGGATCGAACACTGAAGCTTTCTTT.